The 5 T cell receptor beta chains presented below share a single source sample, sequenced in a study of CD8 T cells in ankylosing spondylitis. Regarding the study as a whole: Characteristic of ankylosing spondylitis blood, it appeared, was a TCR beta motif comprising about eight highly homologous variants.

The antigens for these receptors are not known. TCRdb redid the calling of the 5' RACE reads with MiXCR, one entry per CDR3 protein. Here the sample spans hundreds of thousands of distinct CDR3 sequences, roughly 13% being singletons. The sequenced sample was blood, either unsorted or a sorted T cell fraction (not recorded which). The origin of the receptors is a male donor with ankylosing spondylitis.

This clonotype appeared a few times. V usage is TRBV21-1 and J usage is TRBJ2-7; the listed D gene, TRBD1, was not tested against the DNA. TRBV21-1 corresponds to a pseudogene. This CDR3 contains 14 residues. Here the CDR3 DNA reads TGTGCCAGCAGCAAAGGAGGGGGTCAGAACGAGCAGTACTTC. This translates into CASSKGGGQNEQYF.

This clonotype was counted only a few times. V usage is TRBV12-3 or TRBV12-4 and J usage is TRBJ1-2, with D maybe TRBD1 (5 bases). The V and J ends lost 4 bases and 7 bases respectively, with 22 bases between them. This CDR3 region has 16 residues. The CDR3 is CASSSTGGVWGGGYTF. CDR3 nucleotide sequence: TGTGCCAGCAGTTCAACGGGAGGAGTTTGGGGGGGTGGCTACACCTTC.

The chain has TRBV11-3 and TRBJ2-6; no clear D. V was clipped by 2 bases and J by 0 bases, with 8 bases between them. Germline loops: CDR1 SGHNT, CDR2 YENEEA. The CDR3 loop spans 16 amino acids. CDR3 nucleotide sequence: TGTGCCAGCAGCTTACAGGTTCCCTCTGGGGCCAACGTCCTGACTTTC. It codes for CASSLQVPSGANVLTF.

In DNA form, the CDR3 reads TGCGCCAGCAGGGAACAGGGGTTGGACACCGGGGAGCTGTTTTTT. Protein: CASREQGLDTGELFF. The rearrangement links TRBV5-1 to TRBJ2-2; 7 nucleotides line up with TRBD1. CDR1 SGHRS and CDR2 YFSETQ come from the germline V gene. V was clipped by 5 bases and J by 3 bases; unmatched bases: 7. The CDR3 contains 15 residues.

This chain connects TRBV11-2 to TRBJ1-1, with D uncertain. This CDR3 region has 14 residues. V dropped 5 bases and J dropped 3 bases, with 13 bases sitting between them. The germline V gene encodes CDR1 SGHAT and CDR2 FQNNGV. CDR3 loop: CASSRGIGYTEAFF. For the CDR3, the DNA is TGTGCCAGCAGCCGAGGGATTGGTTACACTGAAGCTTTCTTT.